One and the same sample provided the 32 T cell receptor beta chains below, sequenced in a study of CXCR3 chemokines and chemotherapy response in bladder cancer. MiXCR, applied by TCRdb to the PCR reads, yields one record per CDR3 protein. Of 13,000 or so distinct CDR3 sequences listed, approximately 13% are singletons. The sample was acquired from a patient whose treatment included neoadjuvant chemotherapy. Receptors originate from a human donor with bladder cancer that did not respond to neoadjuvant chemotherapy.

This clonotype has at least ten counts. This chain connects TRBV18 to TRBJ1-1; possibly TRBD1 for D (6 bases). The CDR3 is 14 residues long. Deletions cut 2 bases from V and 2 bases from J, with 9 bases between. Germline V CDR1 and CDR2: KGHSH, LQKENI. The CDR3 DNA reads TGTGCCAGCTCACCAAGGGACATCAACACTGAAGCTTTCTTT. Encoded protein: CASSPRDINTEAFF.

This clonotype was observed at least ten times. The chain joins TRBV7-9 to TRBJ1-6; possibly TRBD1 for D (5 bases). CDR3 size: 14 residues. Trimming shortened V by 8 bases and J by 4 bases, and 12 bases separated the two germline ends. Germline-derived CDR1 and CDR2 are SEHNR and FQNEAQ (reference sequence). The DNA for the CDR3 is TGTGCCAGCGGAACGGGACGTTATAATTCACCCCTCCACTTT. It codes for CASGTGRYNSPLHF.

The sample holds many counts of this clonotype. The gene calls are TRBV27 and TRBJ2-1, with 8 bases aligning to TRBD2. Germline CDR1 MNHEY, CDR2 SMNVEV (reference sequence). V gave up 7 bases and J gave up 7 bases; unmatched junction bases: 12. The CDR3 sequence is 15 residues long. CDR3 nucleotides: TGTGCCAGCATCGGTCTGGCGGGGGGCGGAAATGAGCAGTTCTTC. This translates into CASIGLAGGGNEQFF.

The rearrangement links TRBV6-1 to TRBJ2-2; D is perhaps TRBD1 (5 bases). V lost 4 bases and J lost 4, with 16 bases in between. The germline gives CDR1 MNHNS, CDR2 SASEGT. The CDR3 contains 16 residues. The DNA for the CDR3 is TGTGCCAGCAGTGGCCAAGGGGTCGCAGGCACCGGGGAGCTGTTTTTT. Translation: CASSGQGVAGTGELFF.

The chain is built from TRBV28 and TRBJ2-1, with 11 bases identical to TRBD1. CDR3 length equals 19 residues. Trimming cost V 1 base and J 3 bases; bases outside gene matches: 11. Germline V gene lookup returns CDR1 MDHEN and CDR2 SYDVKM. The CDR3 bases are TGTGCCAGCAGTTTATCCCCCCGCTCCGGGACAGGGGGCTACAATGAGCAGTTCTTC. Its translation: CASSLSPRSGTGGYNEQFF.

By frequency in the sample, this clonotype is medium-sized. The J gene is TRBJ2-1, the V gene TRBV19; possibly TRBD1 for D (5 bases). The CDR3 spans 14 residues. V was trimmed by 1 base and J by 7 bases, leaving 11 bases between them. Germline V gene data show CDR1 as LNHDA and CDR2 as SQIVND (reference sequence). CDR3: CASSIVAGLNEQFF. As DNA, the CDR3 is TGTGCCAGTAGTATAGTGGCAGGGCTGAATGAGCAGTTCTTC.

Many counts were recorded for this clonotype. The genes are TRBV29-1 and TRBJ2-2, with D possibly called TRBD1 or TRBD2 (5 bases each). Germline CDR1 is SQVTM and CDR2 is ANQGSEA. Trimming took 2 bases from V and 7 from J, leaving 11 bases between them. The CDR3 has 13 residues. The CDR3 sequence is CSVESGGHGELFF. CDR3 DNA sequence: TGCAGCGTTGAAAGTGGGGGTCACGGGGAGCTGTTTTTT.

By sample share, this clonotype is medium-sized. The chain links TRBV6-1 to TRBJ1-1, with D unclear. V was pared by 7 bases and J by 1 base, with 10 bases between. This CDR3 contains 13 residues. Germline V lookup: CDR1 MNHNS, CDR2 SASEGT. This chain's CDR3 is CASTIEQNTEAFF. In DNA, the CDR3 is TGTGCCAGCACAATTGAGCAGAACACTGAAGCTTTCTTT.

At least ten counts were recorded for this clonotype. The chain joins TRBV27 to TRBJ2-1, with D maybe TRBD1 (5 bases). V lost 5 bases, J lost 0 bases, and 14 bases lay in between. Germline loops: CDR1 MNHEY, CDR2 SMNVEV (reference sequence). The CDR3 runs to 16 residues. The CDR3 is CASSTIQGDSYNEQFF. CDR3 coding DNA: TGTGCCAGCAGTACCATCCAGGGTGACTCCTACAATGAGCAGTTCTTC.

There are many counts of this clonotype. This chain uses TRBV6-5 with TRBJ2-7; tentative D call: TRBD2 (5 bases). The CDR3 contains 14 residues. V was cut by 4 bases and J by 5 bases, with 15 bases left in between. Germline V gene lookup returns CDR1 MNHEY and CDR2 SVGAGI. The CDR3 loop reads CASSFGGRPNEQYF. The CDR3 DNA reads TGTGCCAGCAGTTTTGGAGGCAGACCGAACGAGCAGTACTTC.

This clonotype is judged medium-sized. The genes are TRBV6-5 and TRBJ2-2; D assignment may be TRBD1 or TRBD2 (5 bases each). V lost 6 bases to trimming and J lost 3 bases, with 17 bases between them. Germline CDR1 and CDR2: MNHEY and SVGAGI. This CDR3 spans 16 amino acids. The DNA of the CDR3 is TGTGCCAGCAGAATAACCGGGACCTCCCACACCGGGGAGCTGTTTTTT. Residues: CASRITGTSHTGELFF.

This clonotype was seen a handful of times. The genes are TRBV27 and TRBJ1-5, with unresolved D. The CDR3 runs to 13 residues. CDR1 and CDR2 (germline): MNHEY, SMNVEV (reference sequence). V gave up 5 bases and J gave up 7 bases, with 12 bases separating them. The CDR3 reads CASSALQGQPQHF. In DNA, the CDR3 is TGTGCCAGCAGTGCCCTCCAAGGGCAGCCCCAGCATTTT.

This clonotype was observed a handful of times. V gene TRBV11-2 combines with J gene TRBJ1-1; D may be TRBD1 (5 bases). The V end was cut by 1 base, the J end by 1 base, with 10 bases between. This CDR3 region has 15 residues. Germline V lookup: CDR1 SGHAT, CDR2 FQNNGV. The CDR3, as DNA: TGTGCCAGCAGCTTAGCCGGGACGGCGAACACTGAAGCTTTCTTT. As protein: CASSLAGTANTEAFF.

Concerning this clonotype itself: It may be a read error: a sequence one base away is much more abundant. The rearrangement joins TRBV18 to TRBJ1-4; maybe TRBD1 (5 bases). The CDR3 extends over 13 amino acids. The germline gives CDR1 KGHSH, CDR2 LQKENI. The CDR3 sequence is CASSPDEDVTANF. CDR3 coding DNA: TGTGCCAGCTCACCAGATGAGGACGTGACAGCTAATTTT.

This clonotype has a count of ten or more. The CDR3 DNA reads TGTGCCAGCAGTTACTCGACAGGGGGTGACCCCACAGATACGCAGTATTTT. Its protein product is CASSYSTGGDPTDTQYF. The chain has TRBV6-5 and TRBJ2-3; TRBD1 aligns across 9 bases. The CDR3 totals 17 residues. CDR1 is MNHEY and CDR2 is SVGAGI in the germline V gene. Germline trimming cut 0 bases from V and 2 bases from J; bases unmatched to any gene: 6.

The sample holds many counts of this clonotype. This chain connects TRBV10-3 to TRBJ2-1; 8 bases are a match to TRBD1. Germline-derived CDR1 and CDR2 are ENHRY and SYGVKD. V lost 3 bases and J lost 8; bases outside the gene matches: 9. This CDR3 region has 15 residues. The CDR3 reads CAISERQGRGDEQFF. Written as DNA, the CDR3 is TGTGCCATCAGTGAACGACAGGGGAGAGGAGATGAGCAGTTCTTC.

This clonotype was recorded at least ten times. This chain links TRBV5-6 with TRBJ1-5, with D possibly TRBD1 on 5 matching bases. Germline V gives CDR1 SGHDT, CDR2 YYEEEE. Trimming removed 0 bases at V and 7 bases at J, with 8 bases between. This CDR3 spans 13 amino acids. Here the CDR3 DNA reads TGTGCCAGCAGCTTGGAAGGGGTCCAGCCCCAGCATTTT. Amino acids: CASSLEGVQPQHF.

This clonotype was seen many times. The rearrangement uses TRBV7-2 and TRBJ1-2; TRBD1 matches at 10 bases. The V gene end was trimmed by 5 bases and the J gene end by 3 bases; junction bases not matched to a gene: 9. The CDR3 consists of 16 residues. CDR1 is SGHTA, CDR2 FQGNSA, per germline. The DNA of the CDR3 is TGTGCCAGCAGCCCCGGCTGGACAGGGGGGGACTATGGCTACACCTTC. It yields the protein CASSPGWTGGDYGYTF.

This clonotype was seen many times. The V call is TRBV10-3, the J call TRBJ1-1; D gene ambiguous. CDR3 length equals 14 residues. Germline V gives CDR1 ENHRY, CDR2 SYGVKD. The germline V and J ends were trimmed by 4 bases and 6 bases, with 15 bases remaining between them. CDR3 sequence: CAISGPRVGAEAFF. The CDR3 DNA reads TGTGCCATCAGTGGGCCGAGGGTAGGCGCTGAAGCTTTCTTT.

There are many counts of this clonotype. CDR3 loop: CASSPPDSSYEQYF. The CDR3 bases are TGTGCCAGCTCACCCCCGGACAGTTCCTACGAGCAGTACTTC. The rearrangement uses TRBV18 and TRBJ2-7; TRBD1 might be the D (6 bases). V dropped 3 bases and J dropped 1 base, with 10 bases sitting between them. Looked up from germline, CDR1 is KGHSH and CDR2 is LQKENI. The CDR3 sequence is 14 residues long.

This clonotype was seen repeatedly, ten times or more. This chain links TRBV18 with TRBJ2-5; D unresolved. V dropped 4 bases and J dropped 2 bases, with 8 bases sitting between them. Germline V CDR1 and CDR2: KGHSH, LQKENI. The CDR3 runs 13 residues. The CDR3 DNA follows: TGTGCCAGCTCACTACAGAAACAAGAGACCCAGTACTTC. Protein product: CASSLQKQETQYF.

This clonotype appeared many times. CDR3 protein: CASSTRDSEAFF. CDR3 sequence (DNA): TGTGCCAGCAGCACGAGGGACAGTGAAGCTTTCTTT. The chain combines TRBV5-4 with TRBJ1-1, with 7 bases matching TRBD1. This CDR3 is 12 amino acids long. Germline values: CDR1 SGHNT, CDR2 YYREEE (reference sequence). V lost 4 bases to trimming and J lost 7 bases; unmatched junction nucleotides: 4. Using reference TRBV5-4 and TRBJ1-1 for the parts outside the CDR3, the full variable domain is ETGVTQSPTHLIKTRGQQVTLRCSSQSGHNTVSWYQQALGQGPQFIFQYYREEENGRGNFPPRFSGLQFPNYSSELNVNALELDDSALYLCASSTRDSEAFFGQGTRLTVV.

This clonotype was picked up many times. This sequence joins TRBV10-3 and TRBJ2-1, with 7 positions matching TRBD1. This CDR3 contains 18 residues. Germline trimming cut 4 bases from V and 8 bases from J; bases unmatched to any gene: 20. Germline lookup yields CDR1 ENHRY and CDR2 SYGVKD. DNA for the CDR3: TGTGCCATCAGTGGAAGGGACAGAGGAGATGCAGTCCCCCATGAGCAGTTCTTC. Amino acid sequence: CAISGRDRGDAVPHEQFF.

This chain uses TRBV12-3 or TRBV12-4 with TRBJ2-7; D is unclear. CDR3 length equals 16 residues. V was shortened by 11 bases and J by 0 bases, with 23 bases between the two germline ends. The CDR3 is CASNPEAGRSSYEQYF. The CDR3 DNA sequence: TGTGCCTCGAACCCCGAGGCAGGACGAAGCTCCTACGAGCAGTACTTC.

This clonotype was recorded at least ten times. This sequence joins TRBV6-6 and TRBJ2-7; unclear D gene. Germline V gene data show CDR1 as MNHNY and CDR2 as SVGAGI (reference sequence). The V end was cut by 4 bases, the J end by 0 bases, with 13 bases between. The CDR3 length is 15 residues. The CDR3 loop reads CASSWQASPSYEQYF. The CDR3 DNA sequence: TGTGCCAGCAGTTGGCAGGCGTCACCCTCCTACGAGCAGTACTTC.

The chain has TRBV27 and TRBJ1-5; 9 positions agree with TRBD1. J was trimmed by 7 bases and V by 5 bases; bases with no gene match: 6. CDR1 is MNHEY and CDR2 is SMNVEV in the germline V gene (reference sequence). The CDR3 runs to 14 residues. The CDR3 nucleotides are TGTGCCAGCAGTCTACAGGGGGCGAAGCAGCCCCAGCATTTT. This encodes CASSLQGAKQPQHF.

This clonotype occurred many times. The chain employs TRBV6-6 and TRBJ2-2; 10 nucleotides line up with TRBD2. The CDR3 sequence is 18 residues long. J lost 7 bases, V lost 6 bases, and 17 bases had no gene match. The germline V gene has CDR1 MNHNY and CDR2 SVGAGI (reference sequence). The CDR3 DNA reads TGTGCCAGCAGCCCCGGAGCAGAGCGGGAGGGCCGGGGCGGGGAGCTGTTTTTT. This codes for CASSPGAEREGRGGELFF.

This clonotype showed up many times. The genes are TRBV29-1 and TRBJ2-1; D unclear. CDR1 is SQVTM, CDR2 ANQGSEA, per germline. V was pared by 3 bases and J by 0 bases, with 3 bases between. This CDR3 is 12 amino acids long. CDR3 DNA sequence: TGCAGCGTTGATAGCTCCTACAATGAGCAGTTCTTC. This gives the protein CSVDSSYNEQFF.

Points on this clonotype: Only one base separates this from a far larger clonotype, so it likely reflects a read error. The gene calls are TRBV6-1 and TRBJ1-1; no definite D call. The CDR3 has 14 residues. Per the germline V gene, CDR1 is MNHNS and CDR2 is SASEGT. The DNA for the CDR3 is TGTGCCAGCAGTCGTCGATTGGGGAGCACTGGAGCTTTCTTT. It specifies CASSRRLGSTGAFF.

This clonotype was recorded many times. The chain links TRBV5-6 to TRBJ2-1; D tentatively fits TRBD1 or TRBD2 (5 bases each). CDR3 length: 13 residues. V lost 3 bases and J 4 bases, leaving 8 bases between the germline ends. Germline CDR1 and CDR2: SGHDT and YYEEEE. The CDR3 region is CASSWDVYNEQFF. For the CDR3, the DNA is TGTGCCAGCAGCTGGGACGTTTACAATGAGCAGTTCTTC. The whole variable domain, filled in from reference TRBV5-6 and TRBJ2-1, reads DAGVTQSPTHLIKTRGQQVTLRCSPKSGHDTVSWYQQALGQGPQFIFQYYEEEERQRGNFPDRFSGHQFPNYSSELNVNALLLGDSALYLCASSWDVYNEQFFGPGTRLTVL.

The J gene is TRBJ1-1, the V gene TRBV27; 8 bases align to TRBD1. The ends lost 7 bases at V and 3 bases at J; junction bases unmatched: 10. There are 15 residues in the CDR3. CDR1 is MNHEY and CDR2 is SMNVEV in the germline V gene (reference sequence). In DNA, the CDR3 is TGTGCCAGCACCAACCTTGGACAGGGTTACACTGAAGCTTTCTTT. This sequence encodes CASTNLGQGYTEAFF.

This clonotype showed up just a few times. V gene TRBV7-3 combines with J gene TRBJ2-2, with D unresolved. V shed 1 base and J shed 2 bases, with 5 bases lying between them. The CDR3 covers 14 residues. The germline CDR1 and CDR2 sequences are SGHTA and FQGTGA. The CDR3 nucleotides are TGTGCCAGCAGCTTAAATAGTAACACCGGGGAGCTGTTTTTT. The encoded protein is CASSLNSNTGELFF.